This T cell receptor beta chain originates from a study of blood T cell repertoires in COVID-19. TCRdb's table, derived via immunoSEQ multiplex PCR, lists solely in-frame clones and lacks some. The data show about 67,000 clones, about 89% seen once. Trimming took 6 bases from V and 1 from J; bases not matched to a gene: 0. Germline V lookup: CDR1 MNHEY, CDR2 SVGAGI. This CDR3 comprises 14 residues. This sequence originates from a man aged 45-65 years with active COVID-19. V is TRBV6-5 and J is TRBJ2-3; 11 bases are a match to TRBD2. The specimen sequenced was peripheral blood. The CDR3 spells CASRTSGGTDTQYF. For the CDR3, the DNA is TGTGCCAGCAGGACTAGCGGGGGCACAGATACGCAGTATTTT.